The table lists the clone carrying this TCR beta chain with many counts. Its antigen is unknown. This record comes from a study of T-cell reconstitution after alpha-beta-depleted transplantation in children. Germline CDR1 SEHNR, CDR2 FQNEAQ (reference sequence). V was cut by 8 bases and J by 8 bases, with 16 bases left in between. The CDR3 loop spans 13 amino acids. Findings and caveats of the study: Several hundred expanded graft clones reportedly were the source of alpha-beta T cells about two months after transplant. A year post-transplant, T-cell counts and diversity derived mostly from newly produced T cells. Day-60 TCRbeta diversity that was high in some patients was derived from surviving recipient T cells and thymic progenitors.

Library preparation (for TCRbeta) was performed with unique molecular identifiers. MiXCR, run by TCRdb on the PCR reads, gives a single entry per CDR3 protein. In the table there are over 200,000 distinct CDR3 sequences, approximately 15% of which are singletons. This receptor was identified in a male patient aged 2-15 years who had a stem cell transplant for acute lymphoblastic leukemia, so the T cells may come from the graft donor. The chain recombines TRBV7-9 with TRBJ2-1; D is possibly TRBD1 (6 bases). Sequenced here: PBMCs, mostly from graft donor cells, sampled 360 days after TCRalphabeta/CD19-depleted stem cell transplant. The CDR3 is CASSPPSGDEQFF. CDR3 bases: TGTGCCAGCTCGCCCCCCTCAGGGGATGAGCAGTTCTTC.